The clone carrying this TCR beta chain has ten or more counts. Its antigen is unidentified. Germline V gene sequence: CDR1 SGHRS, CDR2 YFSETQ. V lost 0 bases, J lost 8 bases, and 14 bases lay in between. CDR3 length: 14 residues. The entire patient cohort was treatment-naive prior to thyroid surgery. Original processing notes: CDR3 differences across clinicopathological groups were used to build a distant-metastasis classifier for papillary thyroid cancer. TCRdb called clones again from the PCR reads with MiXCR. The V and J calls reflect TCRdb's pipeline rather than the authors' work. This table has 40,000 to 55,000 clones, approximately 15% appearing once. This sample stems from a study of metastatic and nonmetastatic thyroid tumors. Study-wide results and caveats: The reported finding was significantly higher TCR beta diversity in malignant thyroid tumors relative to benign nodules, in blood and tumor.

The chain couples TRBV5-1 to TRBJ1-1; no reliable D call. The TCR sequence derives from a female donor with papillary thyroid cancer or a benign thyroid nodule (not recorded which). Some clones in this sample may be carry-over from other donors' samples. The sample was blood. CDR3 bases: TGCGCCAGCAGCTTGGCCGGCCAATATTACGAAGCTTTCTTT. Its translation is CASSLAGQYYEAFF. Together with reference TRBV5-1 and TRBJ1-1, the CDR3 gives the full variable domain: KAGVTQTPRYLIKTRGQQVTLSCSPISGHRSVSWYQQTPGQGLQFLFEYFSETQRNKGNFPGRFSGRQFSNSRSEMNVSTLELGDSALYLCASSLAGQYYEAFFGQGTRLTVV.